The 17 T cell receptor beta chains listed next were all sequenced from one sample in a study of cytomegalovirus exposure and HLA in healthy donors. 13 Jbeta primers and 60 Vbeta primers were used for the PCR. Using immunoSEQ multiplex PCR, the repertoire was profiled, and TCRdb retains in-frame clones only, with some absent. The sample consists of more than 85,000 clones, about 70% of them appearing once. Sequenced input: PBMCs. These receptors were obtained from a man under 40 in good health and CMV-seronegative.

The chain has TRBV15 and TRBJ1-4; D gene uncertain. V shed 0 bases and J shed 7 bases, with 9 bases lying between them. The CDR3 covers 14 residues. The germline gives CDR1 LNHNV, CDR2 YYDKDF (reference sequence). The CDR3 nucleotides read TGTGCCACCAGCAGAGAGAGGTTGGGTGAAAAACTGTTTTTT. It is translated as CATSRERLGEKLFF.

The CDR3 loop is CASSFTSGRGQETQYF. DNA for the CDR3: TGTGCCAGCAGTTTCACTAGCGGGAGAGGTCAAGAGACCCAGTACTTC. This sequence joins TRBV6-5 and TRBJ2-5, with 11 bases that match TRBD2. The CDR3 spans 16 residues. V lost 4 bases to trimming and J lost 2 bases; unmatched junction nucleotides: 6. In germline, CDR1 is MNHEY, CDR2 SVGAGI.

V and J are TRBV7-8 and TRBJ1-5, with 9 bases lining up with TRBD1. Germline CDR1 and CDR2: SGHVS and FQNEAQ. J was trimmed by 7 bases and V by 4 bases; bases with no gene match: 8. This CDR3 region has 15 residues. The chain's CDR3 is CASSSQDRGNQPQHF. CDR3 sequence (DNA): TGTGCCAGCAGCTCACAGGACAGGGGTAACCAGCCCCAGCATTTT. Together with reference TRBV7-8 and TRBJ1-5, the CDR3 gives the full variable domain: GAGVSQSPRYKVAKRGQDVALRCDPISGHVSLFWYQQALGQGPEFLTYFQNEAQLDKSGLPSDRFFAERPEGSVSTLKIQRTQQEDSAVYLCASSSQDRGNQPQHFGDGTRLSIL.

This clone was seen a few times. The rearrangement links TRBV5-6 to TRBJ2-7; D is perhaps TRBD2 (6 bases). The CDR3 covers 14 residues. V was cut by 0 bases and J by 4 bases, with 11 bases left in between. CDR1 is SGHDT and CDR2 is YYEEEE in the germline V gene. CDR3 bases: TGTGCCAGCAGCTTGGGACTAGAGGATTACGAGCAGTACTTC. The encoded protein is CASSLGLEDYEQYF.

CDR3 bases: TGTGCCAGCAGTTTCAGAGGGGGTGGAAACACCATATATTTT. This translates into CASSFRGGGNTIYF. The chain is built from TRBV28 and TRBJ1-3; D might be TRBD1 (6 bases). The CDR3 sequence is 14 residues long. The germline V gene encodes CDR1 MDHEN and CDR2 SYDVKM. Between the trimmed V and J ends, which lost 3 bases and 3 bases, there was a span of 9 bases.

The rearrangement links TRBV28 to TRBJ1-4; 10 bases map to TRBD1. Looked up from germline, CDR1 is MDHEN and CDR2 is SYDVKM. V lost 5 bases and J lost 3; bases outside the gene matches: 6. This CDR3 contains 16 residues. CDR3 bases: TGTGCCAGCAGTCCATGGACAGGGGGATCTAATGAAAAACTGTTTTTT. Amino acid sequence: CASSPWTGGSNEKLFF.

The chain carries TRBV4-1 and TRBJ2-7; no clear D. The CDR3 is made up of 14 amino acids. Looked up from germline, CDR1 is MGHRA and CDR2 is YSYEKL. Trimming shortened V by 2 bases and J by 1 base, and 9 bases separated the two germline ends. The CDR3 coding sequence is TGCGCCAGCAGCCAACCTCTCCGGTCCTACGAGCAGTACTTC. The encoded protein is CASSQPLRSYEQYF.

J is TRBJ2-7 and V is TRBV11-2; 10 bases agree with TRBD2. The CDR3 spans 15 residues. The V and J ends lost 2 bases and 3 bases, in that order; junction bases with no gene match: 4. Germline CDR1 reads SGHAT; CDR2 reads FQNNGV. The CDR3 DNA follows: TGTGCCAGCAGCTTAACTAGCGGGATTGGCTACGAGCAGTACTTC. This gives the protein CASSLTSGIGYEQYF. Full variable domain (rest looked up from reference TRBV11-2 and TRBJ2-7): EAGVAQSPRYKIIEKRQSVAFWCNPISGHATLYWYQQILGQGPKLLIQFQNNGVVDDSQLPKDRFSAERLKGVDSTLKIQPAKLEDSAVYLCASSLTSGIGYEQYFGPGTRLTVT.

The V and J genes are TRBV14 and TRBJ1-1, with TRBD1 identical over 9 bases. Germline CDR1 and CDR2: SGHDN and FVKESK. This CDR3 spans 18 amino acids. V lost 3 bases, J lost 3 bases, and 14 bases stayed unmatched. The CDR3 DNA follows: TGTGCCAGCAGCCACGGGGACAGGGTGGTGACCGGTGACACTGAAGCTTTCTTT. Its translation is CASSHGDRVVTGDTEAFF.

The CDR3 bases are TGTGCCAGTAGCCATCCGGGAAACTATGGCTACACCTTC. Its translation: CASSHPGNYGYTF. The chain is built from TRBV19 and TRBJ1-2; no reliable D call. This CDR3 spans 13 amino acids. Germline lookup yields CDR1 LNHDA and CDR2 SQIVND (reference sequence). V shed 6 bases and J shed 2 bases, with 10 bases lying between them.

The chain joins TRBV29-1 to TRBJ2-1; TRBD2 might be the D (5 bases). The germline CDR1 and CDR2 sequences are SQVTM and ANQGSEA. The V gene lost 4 bases and the J gene lost 0 bases, with 19 bases spanning the gap. The CDR3 covers 17 residues. The CDR3 DNA sequence: TGCAGCGTTGGAGGGCTCGGTAGCCGGAGCTCCTACAATGAGCAGTTCTTC. Encoded protein: CSVGGLGSRSSYNEQFF.

V gene TRBV25-1 combines with J gene TRBJ1-3; D remains unclear. Germline values: CDR1 MGHDK, CDR2 SYGVNS. The CDR3 spans 13 residues. Trimming shortened V by 3 bases and J by 4 bases, and 7 bases separated the two germline ends. CDR3 DNA: TGTGCCAGCAGTGAGCGATTAGGAAACACCATATATTTT. It codes for CASSERLGNTIYF. The whole variable domain, filled in from reference TRBV25-1 and TRBJ1-3, reads EADIYQTPRYLVIGTGKKITLECSQTMGHDKMYWYQQDPGMELHLIHYSYGVNSTEKGDLSSESTVSRIRTEHFPLTLESARPSHTSQYLCASSERLGNTIYFGEGSWLTVV.

This clone was seen a handful of times. V usage is TRBV2 and J usage is TRBJ2-7, with 9 positions matching TRBD2. This CDR3 comprises 15 residues. Trimming cost V 3 bases and J 3 bases; bases outside gene matches: 6. Per germline, CDR1 SNHLY and CDR2 FYNNEI. CDR3 sequence reads: CASSDALAGFYEQYF. For the CDR3, the DNA is TGTGCCAGCAGTGATGCCCTAGCGGGGTTCTACGAGCAGTACTTC.

A word on this clone: The sample holds other DNA sequences that translate to the same CDR3. The chain couples TRBV5-1 to TRBJ2-1; 12 bases map to TRBD2. Per the germline V gene, CDR1 is SGHRS and CDR2 is YFSETQ. The CDR3 totals 16 residues. The ends lost 3 bases at V and 4 bases at J; junction bases unmatched: 5. The CDR3 loop reads CASSSGLAGSYNEQFF. The DNA of the CDR3 is TGCGCCAGCAGCTCGGGACTAGCGGGCTCTTACAATGAGCAGTTCTTC.

The chain links TRBV2 to TRBJ2-7, with TRBD2 matching 7 bases. The V gene's germline CDR1 is SNHLY and CDR2 FYNNEI. V gave up 4 bases and J gave up 2 bases; unmatched junction bases: 2. The length of the CDR3 is 13 residues. The CDR3 region has the DNA TGTGCCAGCAGTGCCAGCGGGGCCTACGAGCAGTACTTC. Its translation: CASSASGAYEQYF. The complete variable domain, with remaining parts taken from reference TRBV2 and TRBJ2-7, reads EPEVTQTPSHQVTQMGQEVILRCVPISNHLYFYWYRQILGQKVEFLVSFYNNEISEKSEIFDDQFSVERPDGSNFTLKIRSTKLEDSAMYFCASSASGAYEQYFGPGTRLTVT.

The V gene is TRBV28, the J gene TRBJ1-5, with 7 bases identical to TRBD1. After removal of 4 bases from V and 6 bases from J, the junction contained 3 bases not matched to a gene. CDR3 length equals 13 residues. CDR1 and CDR2 (germline): MDHEN, SYDVKM. The CDR3 loop reads CASSWAGGQPQHF. CDR3 DNA: TGTGCCAGCAGTTGGGCAGGGGGTCAGCCCCAGCATTTT.

V is TRBV11-2 and J is TRBJ1-4, with TRBD1 as a possible D gene (6 bases). The CDR3 extends over 15 amino acids. CDR1 and CDR2 from the germline V gene are SGHAT and FQNNGV. With 1 base removed from V and 7 bases from J, the gap between germline ends came to 13 bases. CDR3 region: CASSLADRLSEKLFF. CDR3 nucleotides: TGTGCCAGCAGCTTAGCAGACAGGTTGAGTGAAAAACTGTTTTTT.